The next 18 T cell receptor beta chains were all read from a single sample in a study of blood T cells in healthy people across ages. A second PCR of 7 to 11 cycles used a sample-barcoded 5' primer and a J-beta primer mix. MiXCR, run by TCRdb on the 5' RACE reads, gives a single entry per CDR3 protein. The sample has some 700,000 distinct CDR3 sequences; roughly 43% are singletons. Sequencing used blood. Every receptor here comes from a woman aged 55-75 years in good health.

The CDR3 region is CASSQLGTSGRARDEQFF. CDR3 DNA sequence: TGTGCCAGCAGCCAGCTAGGGACTAGCGGGAGGGCTAGGGATGAGCAGTTCTTC. V is TRBV4-2 and J is TRBJ2-1; 16 bases are shared with TRBD2. The CDR3 loop spans 18 amino acids. CDR1 and CDR2 from the germline V gene are LGHNA and YNFKEQ. V shed 3 bases and J 8 bases; nucleotides not matched to a gene: 10.

The chain uses TRBV20-1 and TRBJ2-4; D not resolved. CDR3 length equals 10 residues. Looked up from germline, CDR1 is DFQATT and CDR2 is SNEGSKA (reference sequence). Between the trimmed V and J ends, which lost 6 bases and 11 bases, there was a span of 11 bases. CDR3 coding DNA: TGCAGTGCCCCCTGGAAGGTTCAGTACTTC. This gives the protein CSAPWKVQYF.

This chain uses TRBV25-1 with TRBJ2-1; no clear D. CDR1 MGHDK and CDR2 SYGVNS come from the germline V gene. The V and J ends lost 8 bases and 9 bases respectively, with 14 bases between them. The length of the CDR3 is 12 residues. CDR3 sequence reads: CASPRLESEQFF. In DNA form, the CDR3 reads TGTGCCAGCCCGCGTCTAGAATCTGAGCAGTTCTTC.

This clonotype has a handful of counts. The chain has TRBV5-1 and TRBJ2-1; D is unresolved. The CDR3 runs 14 residues. Trimming took off 4 bases at V and 6 bases at J, with 14 bases between the two ends. In germline, CDR1 is SGHRS, CDR2 YFSETQ. The CDR3 nucleotides are TGCGCCAGCAGCACAACGAGACTTGGCAATGAGCAGTTCTTC. The encoded protein is CASSTTRLGNEQFF.

This clonotype was counted between two and nine times. The CDR3 protein is CASIRGTGVRNTQYF. Written as DNA, the CDR3 is TGTGCCAGCATCAGGGGGACAGGGGTACGGAATACGCAGTATTTT. The chain joins TRBV28 to TRBJ2-3; 10 bases are shared with TRBD1. The V segment lost 7 bases and the J segment 7 bases; nucleotides outside the gene matches: 11. This CDR3 comprises 15 residues. Germline V CDR1 and CDR2: MDHEN, SYDVKM.

The chain has TRBV20-1 and TRBJ2-7, with 7 nucleotides matching TRBD1. Germline V gives CDR1 DFQATT, CDR2 SNEGSKA (reference sequence). With 2 bases clipped from V and 0 bases from J, the junction kept 7 bases outside the gene matches. This CDR3 is built from 15 residues. The CDR3 DNA is TGCAGTGCTAGAAGTCCCCACAGGGGCTCCTACGAGCAGTACTTC. Protein product: CSARSPHRGSYEQYF.

This clonotype was seen more than once but under ten times. A clone one base away is much larger, so this may be a read error. CDR3 in amino acids: CASSSLARDNGQFF. DNA of the CDR3: TGTGCCAGCAGTTCCCTGGCGCGGGACAATGGGCAGTTCTTC. This chain joins TRBV28 and TRBJ2-1; the D gene could be TRBD1 or TRBD2 (6 bases each). The CDR3 has 14 amino acids. The germline V gene encodes CDR1 MDHEN and CDR2 SYDVKM.

This clonotype was seen just once. V usage is TRBV20-1 and J usage is TRBJ2-5; 11 bases fit TRBD2. CDR1 and CDR2 (germline): DFQATT, SNEGSKA (reference sequence). The ends lost 5 bases at V and 4 bases at J; junction bases unmatched: 3. The CDR3 has 13 residues. This chain's CDR3 is CSACTSGGETQYF. As DNA, the CDR3 is TGCAGTGCTTGTACTAGCGGGGGAGAGACCCAGTACTTC.

This chain links TRBV28 with TRBJ1-1; D not resolved. The V end was cut by 9 bases, the J end by 8 bases, with 13 bases between. The CDR3 loop spans 11 amino acids. Per germline, CDR1 MDHEN and CDR2 SYDVKM. Written as DNA, the CDR3 is TGTGCCAGTATAGCTGGAGGAGAAGCTTTCTTT. Its protein product is CASIAGGEAFF.

This chain uses TRBV20-1 with TRBJ2-7; D may be TRBD2 (5 bases). The CDR3 spans 13 residues. V was shortened by 4 bases and J by 0 bases, with 10 bases between the two germline ends. CDR1 is DFQATT and CDR2 is SNEGSKA in the germline V gene (reference sequence). The CDR3: CSATPGNSYEQYF. CDR3 sequence (DNA): TGCAGTGCTACCCCGGGAAACTCCTACGAGCAGTACTTC.

The chain is built from TRBV3-1 and TRBJ1-6; no definite D call. The CDR3 runs 13 residues. Trimming stripped 0 bases from V and 18 bases from J, with 15 bases between. Germline V gene sequence: CDR1 LGHDT, CDR2 YNNKEL (reference sequence). The DNA of the CDR3 is TGTGCCAGCAGCCAAGATTCCACCGGAGCCCCCCACTTT. It encodes CASSQDSTGAPHF.

Points on this clonotype: A much larger clone sits a single nucleotide away, making a read error possible. The chain uses TRBV4-3 and TRBJ2-7, with D perhaps matching TRBD2 (7 bases). CDR1 is LGHNA, CDR2 YSLEER, per germline. The CDR3 runs 15 residues. Trimming pared 5 bases from V and 7 bases from J, leaving 21 bases between. CDR3 region: CASSYRGGGYNEQYF. The CDR3 DNA sequence: TGCGCCAGCAGCTATCGAGGGGGGGGCTACAATGAGCAGTACTTC.

This clonotype has more than one count but fewer than ten. The rearrangement links TRBV6-2 or TRBV6-3 to TRBJ1-1, with a possible D match to TRBD1 (6 bases). The CDR3 spans 19 residues. The germline V and J ends were trimmed by 2 bases and 0 bases, with 22 bases remaining between them. Germline V CDR1 and CDR2: MNHEY, SVGEGT. DNA of the CDR3: TGTGCCAGCAGTTACGTCGGCCAAACAGGGAAGAGGGTGAACACTGAAGCTTTCTTT. Amino acids: CASSYVGQTGKRVNTEAFF.

The V call is TRBV2, the J call TRBJ2-1; 7 bases match TRBD2. Losses at the gene ends were 4 bases for V and 6 bases for J; bases not matched to a gene: 9. Germline CDR1 and CDR2: SNHLY and FYNNEI. There are 15 residues in the CDR3. CDR3 in amino acids: CASSVRGDGCNEQFF. Written as DNA, the CDR3 is TGTGCCAGCAGTGTTCGGGGGGATGGCTGCAATGAGCAGTTCTTC. Complete variable domain (other parts from reference TRBV2 and TRBJ2-1): EPEVTQTPSHQVTQMGQEVILRCVPISNHLYFYWYRQILGQKVEFLVSFYNNEISEKSEIFDDQFSVERPDGSNFTLKIRSTKLEDSAMYFCASSVRGDGCNEQFFGPGTRLTVL.

This clonotype came up many times. This sequence joins TRBV5-1 and TRBJ2-1; D is possibly TRBD2 (7 bases). CDR3 length: 15 residues. Germline V lookup: CDR1 SGHRS, CDR2 YFSETQ. Trimming removed 1 base from V and 10 bases from J, with 18 bases in between. The CDR3: CASSLSTSAQGEQFF. CDR3 nucleotide sequence: TGCGCCAGCAGCTTGTCTACTAGCGCCCAGGGGGAGCAGTTCTTC.

This chain uses TRBV7-3 with TRBJ1-1, with no clear D. The V and J ends lost 4 bases and 4 bases respectively, with 13 bases between them. The germline gives CDR1 SGHTA, CDR2 FQGTGA. This CDR3 has 14 amino acids. The CDR3 region has the DNA TGTGCCAGCAGCTCTCAGGTGATCGGCACTGAAGCTTTCTTT. It translates to CASSSQVIGTEAFF.

The gene calls are TRBV7-2 and TRBJ1-2; D is unclear. Germline CDR1 SGHTA, CDR2 FQGNSA. The CDR3 has 13 residues. V was pared by 5 bases and J by 8 bases, with 15 bases between. The chain's CDR3 is CASSPRLVPGYTF. CDR3 bases: TGTGCCAGCAGCCCCCGTCTGGTTCCCGGCTACACCTTC.

This chain connects TRBV5-1 to TRBJ2-5, with D perhaps assigned TRBD1 or TRBD2 (5 bases each). The CDR3 totals 13 residues. V was cut by 4 bases and J by 5 bases, with 12 bases left in between. The germline V gene has CDR1 SGHRS and CDR2 YFSETQ. This CDR3 is CASSGIGEETQYF. The CDR3 nucleotides are TGCGCCAGCAGCGGAATAGGGGAGGAGACCCAGTACTTC.